The 8 T cell receptor beta chains below come from one sample, sequenced in a study of T cell responses to AZD1222 COVID-19 vaccine. The repertoire was sequenced with immunoSEQ multiplex PCR; TCRdb's copy has only in-frame clones and lacks some. The sample includes about 130,000 clones, about 90% of them seen just once. This specimen consisted of peripheral blood, obtained on day 0 of MenACWY control vaccination. Receptors were obtained from an adult in good health.

The chain combines TRBV6-6 with TRBJ1-5; D perhaps matches TRBD1 (6 bases). Germline CDR1 MNHNY, CDR2 SVGAGI (reference sequence). The CDR3 runs 14 residues. The V gene lost 3 bases and the J gene lost 3 bases, with 9 bases spanning the gap. As DNA, the CDR3 is TGTGCCAGCAGTTATTCAGGGGCCAATCAGCCCCAGCATTTT. This gives the protein CASSYSGANQPQHF.

V gene TRBV2 combines with J gene TRBJ2-5; 7 positions match TRBD1. V was clipped by 10 bases and J by 3 bases; unmatched bases: 11. Per germline, CDR1 SNHLY and CDR2 FYNNEI. This CDR3 has 14 residues. DNA for the CDR3: TGTGCCATTGACCGGGGCCAGGGGGAAGAGACCCAGTACTTC. This codes for CAIDRGQGEETQYF.

V is TRBV11-2 and J is TRBJ2-5; possible D gene TRBD2, 7 bases. This CDR3 spans 15 amino acids. V lost 1 base to trimming and J lost 4 bases, with 13 bases between them. In germline, CDR1 is SGHAT, CDR2 FQNNGV. The CDR3: CASSLGPRGGETQYF. CDR3 nucleotides: TGTGCCAGCAGCTTAGGCCCTAGGGGGGGAGAGACCCAGTACTTC.

The chain carries TRBV9 and TRBJ1-1, with D possibly being TRBD1 (5 bases). Germline CDR1 and CDR2: SGDLS and YYNGEE. The germline V and J ends were trimmed by 4 bases and 1 base, with 11 bases remaining between them. The CDR3 loop spans 14 amino acids. CDR3 DNA sequence: TGTGCCAGCAGCCCCCTGGGGGGGAACACTGAAGCTTTCTTT. Translated, it gives CASSPLGGNTEAFF.

This clone was observed a handful of times. The chain carries TRBV12-3 or TRBV12-4 and TRBJ1-2; D gene ambiguous. Trimming removed 0 bases from V and 7 bases from J, with 6 bases in between. This CDR3 region has 12 residues. CDR3 sequence: CASSLALLGYTF. In DNA, the CDR3 is TGTGCCAGCAGTTTAGCTCTCCTTGGCTACACCTTC.

The V call is TRBV6-5, the J call TRBJ2-1, with 8 bases lining up with TRBD1. V shed 1 base, J shed 7 bases, and the junction held 9 bases outside the gene matches. The CDR3 loop spans 16 amino acids. Germline V gives CDR1 MNHEY, CDR2 SVGAGI. The CDR3 nucleotides are TGTGCCAGCAGTTACTTCAGCAGGGGGCCTGGGAATGAGCAGTTCTTC. The encoded protein is CASSYFSRGPGNEQFF.

The chain joins TRBV5-4 to TRBJ1-2; perhaps TRBD1 as D (6 bases). V dropped 0 bases and J dropped 0 bases, with 12 bases sitting between them. This CDR3 region has 16 residues. CDR1 and CDR2 (germline): SGHNT, YYREEE (reference sequence). The CDR3 bases are TGTGCCAGCAGCTTGGAACAGGGTCGTACTAACTATGGCTACACCTTC. It encodes CASSLEQGRTNYGYTF. Full variable domain (missing parts from reference TRBV5-4 and TRBJ1-2): ETGVTQSPTHLIKTRGQQVTLRCSSQSGHNTVSWYQQALGQGPQFIFQYYREEENGRGNFPPRFSGLQFPNYSSELNVNALELDDSALYLCASSLEQGRTNYGYTFGSGTRLTVV.

This chain connects TRBV6-5 to TRBJ1-1; 7 bases align to TRBD1. The CDR3 length is 15 residues. V gave up 2 bases and J gave up 4 bases; unmatched junction bases: 7. Germline V gene lookup returns CDR1 MNHEY and CDR2 SVGAGI. The CDR3 loop reads CASSYAGTVGTEAFF. The CDR3 DNA reads TGTGCCAGCAGTTACGCCGGGACAGTGGGCACTGAAGCTTTCTTT.